The present entry profiles one T cell receptor (beta chain) with its context. The data belong to a study of blood T cell repertoires in COVID-19. Across the study: Sites across the United States, Italy and Spain contributed samples from acute and convalescent COVID-19. PBMCs, B-cell-depleted T cells, or T cells were the source of the cDNA or gDNA that made up the material.

Study processing details: Reference gene primer amplification gave nucleated cell count estimates. Generated by immunoSEQ multiplex PCR, the TCRdb table keeps only in-frame clones and is missing some. The V and J calls and clone size are taken from that table; D and trimming were inferred from the DNA. This sample has 200,000 to 250,000 clones; 70% to 90% occur once, and the top ten carry around 6.4%. The V and J ends lost 0 bases and 5 bases respectively, with 10 bases between them. There are 15 residues in the CDR3. CDR1 is LGHDT and CDR2 is YNNKEL in the germline V gene (reference sequence). The V call is TRBV3-1 (or the pseudogene TRBV3-2), the J call TRBJ1-4; TRBD1 is a possible D gene (5 bases). This sequence was found in a woman aged 60-75 years with active or convalescent COVID-19. Sequences were obtained from peripheral blood. The CDR3 bases are TGTGCCAGCAGCCAAGAGGGGGGGGGAAATGAAAAACTGTTTTTT. It specifies CASSQEGGGNEKLFF.